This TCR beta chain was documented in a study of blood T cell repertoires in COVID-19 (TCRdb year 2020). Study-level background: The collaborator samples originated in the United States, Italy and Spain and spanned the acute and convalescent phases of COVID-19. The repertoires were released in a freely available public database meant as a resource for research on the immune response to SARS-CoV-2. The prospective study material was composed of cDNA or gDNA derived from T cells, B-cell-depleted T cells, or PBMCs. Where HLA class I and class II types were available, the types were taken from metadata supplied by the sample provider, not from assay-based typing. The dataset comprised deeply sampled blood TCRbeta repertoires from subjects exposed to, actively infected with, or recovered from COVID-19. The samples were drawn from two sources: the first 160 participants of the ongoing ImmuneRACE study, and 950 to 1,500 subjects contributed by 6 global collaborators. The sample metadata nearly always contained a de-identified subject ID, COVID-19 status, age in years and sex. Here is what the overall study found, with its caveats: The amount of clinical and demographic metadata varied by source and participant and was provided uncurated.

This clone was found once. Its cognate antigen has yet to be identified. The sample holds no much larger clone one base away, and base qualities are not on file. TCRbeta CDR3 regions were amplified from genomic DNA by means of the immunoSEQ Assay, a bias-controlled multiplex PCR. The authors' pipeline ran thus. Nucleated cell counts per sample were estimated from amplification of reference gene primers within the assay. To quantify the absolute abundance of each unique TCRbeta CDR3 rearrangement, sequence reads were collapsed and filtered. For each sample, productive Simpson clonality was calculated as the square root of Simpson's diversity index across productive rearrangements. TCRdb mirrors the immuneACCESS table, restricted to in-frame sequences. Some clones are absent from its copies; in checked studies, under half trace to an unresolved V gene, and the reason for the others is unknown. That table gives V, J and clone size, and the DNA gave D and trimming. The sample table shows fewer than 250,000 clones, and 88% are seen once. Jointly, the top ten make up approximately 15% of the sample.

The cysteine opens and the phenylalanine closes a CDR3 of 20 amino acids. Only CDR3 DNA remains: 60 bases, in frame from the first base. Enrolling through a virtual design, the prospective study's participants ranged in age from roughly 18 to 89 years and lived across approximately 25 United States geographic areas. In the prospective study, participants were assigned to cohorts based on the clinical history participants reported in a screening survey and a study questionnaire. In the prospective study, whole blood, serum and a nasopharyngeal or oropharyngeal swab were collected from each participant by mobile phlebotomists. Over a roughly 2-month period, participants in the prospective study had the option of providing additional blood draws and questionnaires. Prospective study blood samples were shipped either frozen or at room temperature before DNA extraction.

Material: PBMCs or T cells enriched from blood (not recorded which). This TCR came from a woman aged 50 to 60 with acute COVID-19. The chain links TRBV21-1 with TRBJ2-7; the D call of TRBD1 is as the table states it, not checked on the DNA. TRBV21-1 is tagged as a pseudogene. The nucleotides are TGTGCCAGCAGCAAAGACAACCCTCCTCACCGGGACAGGGACTCCTACGAGCAGTACTTC. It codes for CASSKDNPPHRDRDSYEQYF.